These T cell receptor beta chains were read from a single sample in a study of T cells after yellow fever vaccination. TCRdb re-analysed the 5' RACE reads in MiXCR, keeping a single row per CDR3 protein. The data show around 550,000 distinct CDR3 sequences, with roughly 21% seen just once and roughly an eighth held by the top ten. The sequencing here drew on PBMCs, taken 15 days after the yellow fever booster vaccination. These receptors all come from a man aged 25-45 years who received the YFV17D yellow fever vaccine. CDR3s include the opening cysteine and the closing phenylalanine or tryptophan. Each record gives: V gene, J gene, clone size, D gene, CDR3 DNA, CDR3 protein. A D gene is named only where the DNA matches it firmly. For some rows the clone size is stated as once, few or many, or as a class when expanded; others skip it.

V gene: TRBV6-5
J gene: TRBJ2-2
clone size: NA
D gene: TRBD1
CDR3 DNA: TGTGCCAGCAGTTACGCACCGGGACAGGTCAACACCGGGGAGCTGTTTTTT
CDR3 protein: CASSYAPGQVNTGELFF

V gene: TRBV18
J gene: TRBJ2-1
clone size: NA
D gene: TRBD2
CDR3 DNA: TGTGCCAGCTCACCGAGGACTAGCGGGAGGGTGTCCTACAATGAGCAGTTCTTC
CDR3 protein: CASSPRTSGRVSYNEQFF

V gene: TRBV5-1
J gene: TRBJ1-1
clone size: NA
D gene: TRBD1
CDR3 DNA: TGCGCCAGCAGCAGGGGACAGCCCTTGAACACTGAAGCTTTCTTT
CDR3 protein: CASSRGQPLNTEAFF

V gene: TRBV5-1
J gene: TRBJ2-1
clone size: few
D gene: NA
CDR3 DNA: TGCGCCAGCGCGATTAACACAGGGCGGCAGTTCTTC
CDR3 protein: CASAINTGRQFF

V gene: TRBV20-1
J gene: TRBJ2-3
clone size: NA
D gene: NA
CDR3 DNA: TGCAGTCTACCAGCTCCCAGCACAGATACGCAGTATTTT
CDR3 protein: CSLPAPSTDTQYF

V gene: TRBV20-1
J gene: TRBJ1-2
clone size: few
D gene: NA
CDR3 DNA: TGCAGTGCTAGGAGCCAGTCCTATGGCTACACCTTC
CDR3 protein: CSARSQSYGYTF

V gene: TRBV25-1
J gene: TRBJ1-1
clone size: few
D gene: TRBD1
CDR3 DNA: TGTGCCAGCAGGGACAGGGGTACTGAAGCTTTCTTT
CDR3 protein: CASRDRGTEAFF

V gene: TRBV20-1
J gene: TRBJ2-7
clone size: NA
D gene: TRBD2
CDR3 DNA: TGCAGTGCTCCTCTAGCGGGTAGTACCTACGAGCAGTACTTC
CDR3 protein: CSAPLAGSTYEQYF

V gene: TRBV2
J gene: TRBJ2-6
clone size: few
D gene: NA
CDR3 DNA: TGTGCCAGCAGTCCAGGAAGAGCAACTGGGGCCAACGTCCTGACTTTC
CDR3 protein: CASSPGRATGANVLTF

V gene: TRBV4-2
J gene: TRBJ2-5
clone size: NA
D gene: NA
CDR3 DNA: TGTGCCAGCAGCCAAGTCGGTCTAGACGTGGCTGAGACCCAGTACTTC
CDR3 protein: CASSQVGLDVAETQYF

V gene: TRBV7-2
J gene: TRBJ2-1
clone size: NA
D gene: TRBD2
CDR3 DNA: TGTGCCAGCAGCTTATGGAAAGGACTAGCCAACTACAATGAGCAGTTCTTC
CDR3 protein: CASSLWKGLANYNEQFF

V gene: TRBV18
J gene: TRBJ2-5
clone size: NA
D gene: NA
CDR3 DNA: TGTGCCAGCTCCCGGGGTAGCGGTTACCAAGAGACCCAGTACTTC
CDR3 protein: CASSRGSGYQETQYF

V gene: TRBV7-8
J gene: TRBJ1-5
clone size: few
D gene: NA
CDR3 DNA: TGTGCCAGCAGCAAACTCTCTGGAGCCAATCAGCCCCAGCATTTT
CDR3 protein: CASSKLSGANQPQHF

V gene: TRBV4-3
J gene: TRBJ1-1
clone size: NA
D gene: NA
CDR3 DNA: TGCGCCAGCAGCCCGGGACACAACACTGAAGCTTTCTTT
CDR3 protein: CASSPGHNTEAFF

V gene: TRBV7-2
J gene: TRBJ2-1
clone size: NA
D gene: TRBD2
CDR3 DNA: TGTGCCAGCAGCTTACACGGCGGGAGGAACAATGAGCAGTTCTTC
CDR3 protein: CASSLHGGRNNEQFF

V gene: TRBV10-1
J gene: TRBJ2-3
clone size: NA
D gene: TRBD2
CDR3 DNA: TGCGCCAGCACCAGGACTAGGGGAGCAGATACGCAGTATTTT
CDR3 protein: CASTRTRGADTQYF

V gene: TRBV11-2
J gene: TRBJ2-5
clone size: few
D gene: NA
CDR3 DNA: TGTGCCAGCAGCTCTGTCTTTGGGGCCGCTCGGACCCAGTACTTC
CDR3 protein: CASSSVFGAARTQYF

V gene: TRBV10-3
J gene: TRBJ2-7
clone size: few
D gene: TRBD1
CDR3 DNA: TGTGCCATCAGTAAGGGACAGTCCTACGAGCAGTACTTC
CDR3 protein: CAISKGQSYEQYF

V gene: TRBV7-2
J gene: TRBJ2-1
clone size: few
D gene: TRBD2
CDR3 DNA: TGTGCCAGCACCCAGCTGCTAGCGGGAGTCATTGAGCAGTTCTTC
CDR3 protein: CASTQLLAGVIEQFF

V gene: TRBV4-3
J gene: TRBJ2-2
clone size: few
D gene: TRBD2
CDR3 DNA: TGCGCCAGCAGCCAAGTGAGAGCGGGAGGATGGGAGCTGTTTTTT
CDR3 protein: CASSQVRAGGWELFF

V gene: TRBV29-1
J gene: TRBJ2-1
clone size: NA
D gene: NA
CDR3 DNA: TGCAGCGTAGGAATAGTTGAGCAGTTCTTC
CDR3 protein: CSVGIVEQFF

V gene: TRBV10-3
J gene: TRBJ2-7
clone size: NA
D gene: NA
CDR3 DNA: TGTGCCATCAGTGAGTCCTTGGAGCAGTACTTC
CDR3 protein: CAISESLEQYF

V gene: TRBV6-2/TRBV6-3
J gene: TRBJ1-4
clone size: NA
D gene: NA
CDR3 DNA: TGTGCCACAGCGGCTGGCAGGGTTGGCGAAAAACTGTTTTTT
CDR3 protein: CATAAGRVGEKLFF

V gene: TRBV5-1
J gene: TRBJ2-7
clone size: NA
D gene: NA
CDR3 DNA: TGCGCCAGCAGCCTTCGGGCTCTAACCTCCTACGAGCAGTACTTC
CDR3 protein: CASSLRALTSYEQYF

V gene: TRBV6-2/TRBV6-3
J gene: TRBJ2-7
clone size: few
D gene: TRBD2
CDR3 DNA: TGTGCCAGCAGTTACTCAGCATATAGCGGGAGGAACGAGCAGTACTTC
CDR3 protein: CASSYSAYSGRNEQYF

V gene: TRBV11-2
J gene: TRBJ2-5
clone size: NA
D gene: NA
CDR3 DNA: TGTGCCAGCAGCTTAAACAGGGTGGTCGAGACCCAGTACTTC
CDR3 protein: CASSLNRVVETQYF

V gene: TRBV15
J gene: TRBJ2-3
clone size: few
D gene: TRBD2
CDR3 DNA: TGTGCCACCAGCTACGGGGGGATCACGCAGTATTTT
CDR3 protein: CATSYGGITQYF

V gene: TRBV20-1
J gene: TRBJ1-2
clone size: few
D gene: NA
CDR3 DNA: TGCAGTGCCACGGGGGGCTACACCTTC
CDR3 protein: CSATGGYTF

V gene: TRBV23-1
J gene: TRBJ2-5
clone size: NA
D gene: NA
CDR3 DNA: TGCGCCAGCAGTTGGGAACAGTACTTC
CDR3 protein: CASSWEQYF

V gene: TRBV5-6
J gene: TRBJ2-1
clone size: few
D gene: TRBD2
CDR3 DNA: TGTGCCAGCAGTTCTCGGACTAGCGGGACGTACGCCTACAATGAGCAGTTCTTC
CDR3 protein: CASSSRTSGTYAYNEQFF

V gene: TRBV9
J gene: TRBJ2-7
clone size: NA
D gene: NA
CDR3 DNA: TGTGCCAGCAGCGTAGCGGGCAGGGCCAGCTCCTACGAGCAGTACTTC
CDR3 protein: CASSVAGRASSYEQYF

V gene: TRBV28
J gene: TRBJ2-7
clone size: NA
D gene: NA
CDR3 DNA: TGTGCCAGCAGCCCTACGGTCCTCTGCGAGCAGTACTTC
CDR3 protein: CASSPTVLCEQYF

V gene: TRBV20-1
J gene: TRBJ1-2
clone size: few
D gene: NA
CDR3 DNA: TGCAGTGCTAGCAGTCATCCGGGCTACACCTTC
CDR3 protein: CSASSHPGYTF

V gene: TRBV12-3/TRBV12-4
J gene: TRBJ2-7
clone size: NA
D gene: NA
CDR3 DNA: TGTGCCAGCAGGTGGCTGGGAAACGAGCAGTACTTC
CDR3 protein: CASRWLGNEQYF

V gene: TRBV6-1
J gene: TRBJ2-5
clone size: NA
D gene: TRBD2
CDR3 DNA: TGTGCCAGCAGTGTGACTAGCGGGAGGCAAGAGACCCAGTACTTC
CDR3 protein: CASSVTSGRQETQYF

V gene: TRBV12-3/TRBV12-4
J gene: TRBJ2-5
clone size: NA
D gene: NA
CDR3 DNA: TGTGCCAGCAGGATAACAGCGTACCAAGAGACCCAGTACTTC
CDR3 protein: CASRITAYQETQYF

V gene: TRBV6-5
J gene: TRBJ2-3
clone size: NA
D gene: TRBD2
CDR3 DNA: TGTGCCAGCAGTTACTCAACTAGCGGGAGAGGTACGCAGTATTTT
CDR3 protein: CASSYSTSGRGTQYF

V gene: TRBV29-1
J gene: TRBJ2-7
clone size: many
D gene: TRBD1
CDR3 DNA: TGCAGCGTAGACCTCGAAGGGACAGGGGGTTCCCTGTACTTC
CDR3 protein: CSVDLEGTGGSLYF

V gene: TRBV20-1
J gene: TRBJ2-7
clone size: few
D gene: TRBD2
CDR3 DNA: TGCAGTGCTACTCGGGAGGGCCTTGGGTACGAGCAGTACTTC
CDR3 protein: CSATREGLGYEQYF

V gene: TRBV20-1
J gene: TRBJ2-7
clone size: NA
D gene: NA
CDR3 DNA: TGCAGTGCTATCCCATACTACGAGCAGTACTTC
CDR3 protein: CSAIPYYEQYF

V gene: TRBV29-1
J gene: TRBJ2-5
clone size: few
D gene: TRBD2
CDR3 DNA: TGCAGCGTAATCCCAGCGGGAGGGCCGGAGACCCAGTACTTC
CDR3 protein: CSVIPAGGPETQYF

V gene: TRBV7-9
J gene: TRBJ2-3
clone size: NA
D gene: TRBD2
CDR3 DNA: TGTGCCAGCAGCTTAGGGCTAGCGGGTTTCGGAGATACGCAGTATTTT
CDR3 protein: CASSLGLAGFGDTQYF

V gene: TRBV15
J gene: TRBJ2-7
clone size: NA
D gene: NA
CDR3 DNA: TGTGCCACCAGCCGACCGAACCACGAGCAGTACTTC
CDR3 protein: CATSRPNHEQYF

V gene: TRBV28
J gene: TRBJ2-4
clone size: few
D gene: TRBD2
CDR3 DNA: TGTGCCAGCTGGGGGGGGGGACTAGCGGGAGTATGGAGAAACATTCAGTACTTC
CDR3 protein: CASWGGGLAGVWRNIQYF

V gene: TRBV7-2
J gene: TRBJ2-6
clone size: NA
D gene: NA
CDR3 DNA: TGTGCCAGCAGGTTTTCGGCACCCCTCTCTGGGGCCAACGTCCTGACTTTC
CDR3 protein: CASRFSAPLSGANVLTF

V gene: TRBV27
J gene: TRBJ2-1
clone size: NA
D gene: TRBD2
CDR3 DNA: TGTGCCAGCGCTCCGATCGGGACTAGCGGGAGAAATGAGCAGTTCTTC
CDR3 protein: CASAPIGTSGRNEQFF

V gene: TRBV29-1
J gene: TRBJ2-4
clone size: few
D gene: NA
CDR3 DNA: TGCAGCGTTGTTCCCAAAAACATTCAGTACTTC
CDR3 protein: CSVVPKNIQYF

V gene: TRBV20-1
J gene: TRBJ2-3
clone size: few
D gene: NA
CDR3 DNA: TGCAGTGCTAGAGATCTACGGGAGACACGCACAGATACGCAGTATTTT
CDR3 protein: CSARDLRETRTDTQYF

V gene: TRBV6-5
J gene: TRBJ2-1
clone size: NA
D gene: TRBD2
CDR3 DNA: TGTGCCAGCAGTTATGCGGGAGGATCCCATTTCTTC
CDR3 protein: CASSYAGGSHFF

V gene: TRBV7-9
J gene: TRBJ2-7
clone size: few
D gene: NA
CDR3 DNA: TGTGCCAGCAGCTTCCAGGGGTCCTGGGAGCAGTACTTC
CDR3 protein: CASSFQGSWEQYF